A selection of T cell receptor beta chains follows, all from one sample in a study of T cells after yellow fever vaccination. MiXCR, applied by TCRdb to the 5' RACE reads, yields one record per CDR3 protein. The sample has a few hundred thousand distinct CDR3 sequences, roughly 7% seen once. The sample was PBMCs, taken roughly 47 days after the first yellow fever vaccination. The receptors derive from a man aged 18-30 years who received the YFV17D yellow fever vaccine. CDR3s include the opening cysteine and the closing phenylalanine or tryptophan. The D gene is left open where the match is weak. Where a row states a size, it is once, few, many or the class of an expanded clone; other rows omit it.

v_call,j_call,clone_size,d_call,cdr3_nt,cdr3_aa
TRBV7-2,TRBJ1-6,few,-,TGTGCCAGCAGCCTCCTCGGACGGACAGCCAATTCACCCCTCCACTTT,CASSLLGRTANSPLHF
TRBV18,TRBJ1-5,few,-,TGTGCCAGCTCACCGGGTACAGGGAATAATCAGCCCCAGCATTTT,CASSPGTGNNQPQHF
TRBV4-2,TRBJ2-2,many,TRBD2,TGTGCCAGCAGCCAGGAGACTAGCGGGGGGTACCGGGGCACCGGGGAGCTGTTTTTT,CASSQETSGGYRGTGELFF
TRBV20-1,TRBJ2-5,few,TRBD2,TGCAGCGGGTTTGGCGGGGGGTACCAAGAGACCCAGTACTTC,CSGFGGGYQETQYF
TRBV20-1,TRBJ1-3,few,-,TGCAGTGCTCGAGTTATCACTGGAAACACCATATATTTT,CSARVITGNTIYF
TRBV18,TRBJ2-7,many,-,TGTGCCAGCTCACCTTCGAGGCAGGTCTACGAGCAGTACTTC,CASSPSRQVYEQYF
TRBV20-1,TRBJ2-3,few,-,TGCAGTGCACAAGCCGCTGGTTTAGATACGCAGTATTTT,CSAQAAGLDTQYF
TRBV7-3,TRBJ2-2,-,TRBD2,TGTGCCAGCAGCCCCATGGCGGGGGGGCCGGCCGGGGAGCTGTTTTTT,CASSPMAGGPAGELFF
TRBV12-3/TRBV12-4,TRBJ2-6,-,-,TGTGCCAGCAGTTTAGCGATCAGGGGCACTGGGGCCAACGTCCTGACTTTC,CASSLAIRGTGANVLTF
TRBV7-3,TRBJ2-2,-,TRBD2,TGTGCCAGCAGCTTCCTAGCGGGGGGTAACACCGGGGAGCTGTTTTTT,CASSFLAGGNTGELFF
TRBV6-2/TRBV6-3,TRBJ2-1,few,-,TGTGCCAGCAGTTTTTTTATAGCAGGGTTGGAGAATGAGCAGTTCTTC,CASSFFIAGLENEQFF
TRBV20-1,TRBJ1-4,-,TRBD1,TGCAGTGCAGGGACAGGGAACGAAAAACTGTTTTTT,CSAGTGNEKLFF
TRBV5-1,TRBJ2-3,few,-,TGCGCCAGCATCGCAGACAGACCCACAGATACGCAGTATTTT,CASIADRPTDTQYF
TRBV6-5,TRBJ1-5,-,-,TGTGCCAGCAGTTACTCGCAGGGGTTGCAGCCCCAGCATTTT,CASSYSQGLQPQHF
TRBV9,TRBJ2-2,-,-,TGTGCCAGCAGCGTAGAGTGGACCGGGGAGCTGTTTTTT,CASSVEWTGELFF
TRBV5-1,TRBJ1-4,few,-,TGCGCCAGCAGCTTGGACACATCTGCAACTAATGAAAAACTGTTTTTT,CASSLDTSATNEKLFF
TRBV20-1,TRBJ2-3,-,-,TGCAGTGCGGAGGGAGACCCCACAGATACGCAGTATTTT,CSAEGDPTDTQYF
TRBV20-1,TRBJ2-3,-,-,TGCAGTGCTAGGTGGGGGGCAGATACGCAGTATTTT,CSARWGADTQYF
TRBV29-1,TRBJ2-1,-,TRBD1,TGCAGCGTTGAACAGGGGGTTGGGAATGAGCAGTTCTTC,CSVEQGVGNEQFF
TRBV6-5,TRBJ1-2,few,-,TGTGCCAGCAAGGAGTGGCAGGGCTATGGCTACACCTTC,CASKEWQGYGYTF
TRBV18,TRBJ1-3,many,-,TGTGCCAGCTCACTCCAGGTTCGCGGAAACACCATATATTTT,CASSLQVRGNTIYF
TRBV6-2/TRBV6-3,TRBJ2-2,-,TRBD1,TGTGCCAGCAGTTACTCCCCGGGACAGGGGATCAACACCGGGGAGCTGTTTTTT,CASSYSPGQGINTGELFF
TRBV6-2/TRBV6-3,TRBJ2-2,few,-,TGTGCCAGCAGTTACGCCGCGTCCGGGGAGCTGTTTTTT,CASSYAASGELFF
TRBV20-1,TRBJ2-3,few,-,TGCAGGACGGTAGTGGCGGACACAGATACGCAGTATTTT,CRTVVADTDTQYF
TRBV7-2,TRBJ2-1,-,-,TGTGCCACCATAGCCGGGACTGGACTATCCAATGAGCAGTTCTTC,CATIAGTGLSNEQFF
TRBV6-6,TRBJ2-1,few,-,TGTGCCAGCAGTTCGATAATCGAGCAGTTCTTC,CASSSIIEQFF
TRBV18,TRBJ1-5,-,-,TGTGCCAGCTCACCAGGGCTGGATCAGCCCCAGCATTTT,CASSPGLDQPQHF
TRBV18,TRBJ2-1,few,TRBD1,TGTGCCAGCTCACCAGGACAGGACAATGAGCAGTTCTTC,CASSPGQDNEQFF
TRBV24-1,TRBJ1-5,many,-,TGTGCCACCAGTGACGCGGGACCGAGTTATCAGCCCCAGCATTTT,CATSDAGPSYQPQHF
TRBV2,TRBJ1-1,-,-,TGTGCCATCTGCTCAATGGGGTCCCTCACTGAAGCTTTCTTT,CAICSMGSLTEAFF
TRBV11-2,TRBJ2-1,-,TRBD2,TGTGCCAGCAGCCTCGCCCGGGGGGGATACGACAATGAGCAGTTCTTC,CASSLARGGYDNEQFF
TRBV10-1,TRBJ2-7,few,-,TGCGCCAGCAGTGATACCCAGGGGGGGAGCTACGAGCAGTACTTC,CASSDTQGGSYEQYF
TRBV29-1,TRBJ1-5,few,-,TGCAGCGTTGAAGAGGGGCCGGATCAGCCCCAGCATTTT,CSVEEGPDQPQHF
TRBV6-2/TRBV6-3,TRBJ2-1,-,TRBD2,TGTGCCAGCAGTTACGGGTCTAGCGGGGGGGTCGGGCAGTTCTTC,CASSYGSSGGVGQFF
TRBV4-1,TRBJ1-1,many,-,TGCGCCAGCAGCCAACAGGGCGGGTGGACTGAAGCTTTCTTT,CASSQQGGWTEAFF
TRBV6-6,TRBJ1-4,-,-,TGTGCCAGCAGTTTCCCGTCGAACCTTAAACTGTTTTTT,CASSFPSNLKLFF